The rows below give T cell receptor beta chains drawn from one sample of a study of identical twins. TCRdb redid the calling of the 5' RACE reads with MiXCR, one entry per CDR3 protein. The table lists about 150,000 distinct CDR3 sequences, under 4.5% of them singletons. What was sequenced was memory T cells sorted from blood. The receptors here all came from a man between 18 and 29 years old in good health. The CDR3 runs from the conserved cysteine through the conserved F or W. A D gene is named only where the DNA matches it firmly. Part of the rows lack a size; the others show once, few, many or a class for expanded clones.

J gene,D gene,V gene,clone size,CDR3 protein
TRBJ2-4,TRBD2,TRBV11-1,many,CASSSKLAGVVNIQYF
TRBJ2-7,.,TRBV12-3/TRBV12-4,many,CASSRGQNEQYF
TRBJ2-5,.,TRBV4-1,many,CASSKKGLPTETQYF
TRBJ1-1,.,TRBV12-5,many,CASGLSVAEAFF
TRBJ1-4,.,TRBV4-2,many,CASSQDVTGSGKLFF
TRBJ2-7,TRBD2,TRBV28,many,CASKWAGGFEQYF
TRBJ1-6,.,TRBV12-3/TRBV12-4,many,CASRYGSENNSPLHF
TRBJ2-4,.,TRBV15,many,CATSRKVAKNIQYF
TRBJ2-1,.,TRBV5-1,many,CASSAELATSGVNEQFF
TRBJ2-3,.,TRBV7-9,many,CASGIADTQYF
TRBJ2-3,TRBD2,TRBV7-7,many,CASSLDGTRQYF
TRBJ2-1,.,TRBV12-3/TRBV12-4,medium-sized,CASSLQGSDEQFF
TRBJ2-7,TRBD2,TRBV29-1,.,CSVTGGAPYEQYF
TRBJ2-2,TRBD2,TRBV27,many,CASSVAGLNTGELFF
TRBJ2-1,.,TRBV5-1,many,CASSLAGSSYNEQFF
TRBJ1-4,.,TRBV4-1,many,CASSPGPRSEKLFF
TRBJ1-5,.,TRBV29-1,many,CSVEDSVNQPQHF
TRBJ2-7,.,TRBV7-8,many,CASSGVRASYEQYF
TRBJ1-1,.,TRBV3-1,many,CASSPGEVRVNTEAFF
TRBJ1-1,TRBD1,TRBV28,few,CASSRIQGALDTEAFF
TRBJ2-5,.,TRBV7-2,many,CASSLDATIQTQYF
TRBJ2-7,TRBD2,TRBV28,many,CATGTSVSYEQYF
TRBJ2-7,.,TRBV6-5,many,CASSYSPTNSYEQYF
TRBJ2-3,.,TRBV20-1,many,CSARDARGTDTQYF
TRBJ1-4,.,TRBV20-1,many,CSARGRSGSPNEKLFF
TRBJ2-6,.,TRBV18,many,CASSPVSVGANVLTF
TRBJ2-1,TRBD2,TRBV20-1,many,CSTYTTSGRARGNEQFF
TRBJ2-5,TRBD2,TRBV7-8,many,CASSRGEGRPGGQETQYF
TRBJ1-4,.,TRBV4-3,many,CASSQDGNGGLNEKLFF
TRBJ1-1,.,TRBV5-1,.,CASSLQTGTRAPGTEAFF
TRBJ1-2,.,TRBV25-1,many,CASTSGTAYGYTF
TRBJ1-1,.,TRBV29-1,many,CSVTVVNTEAFF
TRBJ1-4,.,TRBV18,.,CASSLQITTNEKLFF
TRBJ2-2,TRBD2,TRBV29-1,many,CSVDSGLAGSTGELFF
TRBJ2-6,TRBD1,TRBV20-1,many,CSAPALGQGAAGANVLTF
TRBJ2-6,.,TRBV20-1,few,CSAPAPSAGANVLTF
TRBJ2-1,.,TRBV3-1,many,CASSQDKIAKLAEQFF
TRBJ1-4,.,TRBV5-1,many,CASSGQGSATNEKLFF
TRBJ2-1,TRBD2,TRBV3-1,many,CASSQAPPGVAGSNEQFF